This T cell receptor beta chain derives from a study of shared clonotypes between healthy human individuals. TCRdb keeps only in-frame clones here, not all; method: immunoSEQ multiplex PCR. The data show a few hundred thousand clones, around 74% seen once. Trimming shortened V by 5 bases and J by 5 bases, and 14 bases separated the two germline ends. Per germline, CDR1 KGHSH and CDR2 LQKENI. The CDR3 is 14 residues long. This chain joins TRBV18 and TRBJ2-3; no firm D call. The receptor comes from a young man in good health. Sequencing was performed on memory CD4+ T cells sorted from blood. Subset noted: CD45RA-negative fraction. The CDR3 DNA follows: TGTGCCAGCTCAGCCCACCCGGTGGGAGATACGCAGTATTTT. It encodes CASSAHPVGDTQYF.